Sequencing of this T cell receptor (beta chain) was carried out in a study of shared clonotypes between healthy human individuals. In this sample, this clone turned up once. Germline CDR1 and CDR2: LNHDA and SQIVND (reference sequence). The ends lost 5 bases at V and 4 bases at J; junction bases unmatched: 13. The CDR3 length is 16 residues. The table came from immunoSEQ multiplex PCR; TCRdb's copy has only in-frame clones and leaves some out. This table holds about 2.3 million clones, roughly 90% found once. This clonotype was obtained from a man between 18 and 29 years old in good health. Some clones in this sample may be carry-over from other donors' samples. This chain connects TRBV19 to TRBJ2-7, with 8 bases aligning to TRBD1. Material for sequencing was naive CD4+ T cells from PBMCs. Subset here: CD45RA+ positively selected. The DNA of the CDR3 is TGTGCCAGTAGTCCTCGAGGACAGGGAGGCACGTACGAGCAGTACTTC. Amino acid sequence: CASSPRGQGGTYEQYF. The whole variable domain, remainder taken from reference TRBV19 and TRBJ2-7, is DGGITQSPKYLFRKEGQNVTLSCEQNLNHDAMYWYRQDPGQGLRLIYYSQIVNDFQKGDIAEGYSVSREKKESFPLTVTSAQKNPTAFYLCASSPRGQGGTYEQYFGPGTRLTVT.